This T cell receptor (beta chain) was identified during a study of blood T cell repertoires in COVID-19. Across the whole study: The samples span acute and convalescent COVID-19 from the United States, Italy and Spain. PBMCs, B-cell-depleted T cells, or T cells provided the cDNA or gDNA that made up the material.

The CDR3 covers 15 residues. V shed 4 bases, J shed 6 bases, and the junction held 8 bases outside the gene matches. The germline gives CDR1 KGHSH, CDR2 LQKENI. Per the original data handling: Amplification of reference gene primers was used by the study to estimate nucleated cell counts. The data were produced by immunoSEQ multiplex PCR, yet TCRdb's version contains in-frame clones alone and is incomplete. The V and J calls and the clone size are those of that table, but D and trimming were determined from the DNA. This table has fewer than 450,000 clones, around 91% appearing once. Sequencing was done on a sample of peripheral blood. The receptor comes from a woman younger than 30 who had recovered from COVID-19. This chain connects TRBV18 to TRBJ1-4, with 7 bases lining up with TRBD1. The DNA of the CDR3 is TGTGCCAGCTCACGACAGGGCCCGGGGGATGAAAAACTGTTTTTT. Its translation: CASSRQGPGDEKLFF.